The present T cell receptor beta chain was sequenced within a study of monozygotic twins with inflammatory bowel disease. Study-wide findings and caveats: Healthy co-twins showed greater TCRbeta diversity (inverse Simpson) than IBD patients. Relative clonotype sharing with others was diminished in IBD patients versus healthy twins, particularly with disease activity. The analysis yielded no support for one strong signal or clonotype associated with IBD. Distinction of different T cell subtypes was not possible.

TCRdb reprocessed the 5' RACE reads, with one entry per CDR3 protein and no DNA. Recorded for this sample: approximately 400,000 distinct CDR3 sequences. As concerns this clonotype: Its cognate antigen is unknown.

Germline V gene data show CDR1 as SNHLY and CDR2 as FYNNEI. The CDR3 contains 13 residues. The chain employs TRBV2 and TRBJ2-2. The sample comprised blood. This TCR was sampled from a human donor with ulcerative colitis or Crohn's disease, or a healthy co-twin of an affected twin (not recorded which). The CDR3 sequence is CASMVVITGELFF.